A selection of T cell receptor beta chains follows, all from one sample in a study of graft-versus-host responses after intestinal transplantation. The repertoire was sequenced with immunoSEQ multiplex PCR; TCRdb's copy has only in-frame clones and lacks some. Of 130,000 to 150,000 clones listed, about 90% are singletons. Antigen specificity for these receptors is unknown. This specimen consisted of unstimulated CD4+ T cells sorted from spleen or lymph node cells, obtained before intestinal transplant. These receptors all come from a human donor who received an intestinal transplant. Each CDR3 is given with its conserved first and last residue. A D gene is named only where the DNA matches it firmly. Part of the rows lack a size; the others show once, few, many or a class for expanded clones.

size: NA
D: NA
J: TRBJ2-7
V: TRBV11-3
CDR3: CASSYTGIGYEQYF
DNA: TGTGCCAGCAGCTACACAGGGATAGGCTACGAGCAGTACTTC

size: NA
D: TRBD2
J: TRBJ2-1
V: TRBV6-6
CDR3: CASSPGLAFNEQFF
DNA: TGTGCCAGCAGCCCGGGACTAGCCTTTAATGAGCAGTTCTTC

size: NA
D: TRBD1
J: TRBJ2-2
V: TRBV5-1
CDR3: CASSLESRGTGELFF
DNA: TGCGCCAGCAGCTTAGAAAGCAGGGGGACCGGGGAGCTGTTTTTT

size: NA
D: TRBD1
J: TRBJ2-5
V: TRBV19
CDR3: CASGPGQGKTQYF
DNA: TGTGCCAGTGGACCGGGACAGGGGAAGACCCAGTACTTC

size: NA
D: NA
J: TRBJ1-4
V: TRBV19
CDR3: CASALGQAGATNEKLFF
DNA: TGTGCCAGTGCCCTTGGGCAGGCCGGGGCAACTAATGAAAAACTGTTTTTT

size: NA
D: TRBD2
J: TRBJ2-6
V: TRBV27
CDR3: CASSPGLAGAGGANVLTF
DNA: TGTGCCAGCAGTCCAGGACTAGCGGGAGCAGGTGGGGCCAACGTCCTGACTTTC

size: NA
D: NA
J: TRBJ2-3
V: TRBV13
CDR3: CASSSRDTQYF
DNA: TGCGCCAGCAGCTCTAGAGATACGCAGTATTTT

size: NA
D: NA
J: TRBJ1-6
V: TRBV7-9
CDR3: CASSLVWLPKDNSPLHF
DNA: TGTGCCAGCAGCCTTGTATGGCTCCCTAAAGATAATTCACCCCTCCACTTT

size: NA
D: NA
J: TRBJ1-5
V: TRBV7-2
CDR3: CASSLGTNQPQHF
DNA: TGTGCCAGCAGCTTGGGCACTAATCAGCCCCAGCATTTT

size: NA
D: NA
J: TRBJ1-1
V: TRBV27
CDR3: CASRLGGARLNTEAFF
DNA: TGTGCCAGCAGACTGGGGGGGGCGAGGCTGAACACTGAAGCTTTCTTT

size: NA
D: NA
J: TRBJ1-2
V: TRBV5-6
CDR3: CASTLGVEGGYTF
DNA: TGTGCCAGCACCTTGGGGGTTGAGGGAGGCTACACCTTC

size: NA
D: TRBD1
J: TRBJ1-2
V: TRBV27
CDR3: CASSRRGHGYTF
DNA: TGTGCCAGCAGCCGCAGGGGGCATGGCTACACCTTC

size: NA
D: NA
J: TRBJ2-1
V: TRBV19
CDR3: CASSVPGAYNEQFF
DNA: TGTGCCAGTAGTGTTCCGGGAGCCTACAATGAGCAGTTCTTC

size: NA
D: NA
J: TRBJ2-3
V: TRBV28
CDR3: CASSSPYLDTQYF
DNA: TGTGCCAGCAGTTCCCCCTACTTAGATACGCAGTATTTT

size: once
D: NA
J: TRBJ2-2
V: TRBV19
CDR3: CASSIRGKIDTKEELFF
DNA: TGTGCCAGTAGTATTAGAGGGAAGATAGACACTAAGGAGGAGCTGTTTTTT

size: once
D: TRBD1
J: TRBJ1-2
V: TRBV5-1
CDR3: CASSLGGTYGYTF
DNA: TGCGCCAGCAGCTTAGGGGGCACTTATGGCTACACCTTC

size: NA
D: NA
J: TRBJ2-4
V: TRBV6-1
CDR3: CASSGRTGKSVYIQYF
DNA: TGTGCCAGCAGTGGCCGAACAGGGAAGTCGGTCTATATTCAGTACTTC

size: NA
D: TRBD1
J: TRBJ1-3
V: TRBV7-9
CDR3: CASSLVQGAGNTIYF
DNA: TGTGCCAGCAGCTTAGTACAGGGGGCAGGAAACACCATATATTTT

size: NA
D: NA
J: TRBJ1-6
V: TRBV30
CDR3: CAWSALGAHKNSPLHF
DNA: TGTGCCTGGAGTGCCCTAGGGGCGCATAAGAATTCACCCCTCCACTTT

size: NA
D: NA
J: TRBJ2-1
V: TRBV5-1
CDR3: CASSSGQSYNEQFF
DNA: TGCGCCAGCAGCTCAGGACAGTCTTACAATGAGCAGTTCTTC

size: NA
D: TRBD1
J: TRBJ1-5
V: TRBV6-1
CDR3: CASSPGQGNQPQHF
DNA: TGTGCCAGCAGTCCGGGACAGGGGAATCAGCCCCAGCATTTT

size: NA
D: TRBD2
J: TRBJ2-2
V: TRBV30
CDR3: CAWSKSLAGDNTGELFF
DNA: TGTGCCTGGAGTAAGTCCCTAGCGGGAGATAACACCGGGGAGCTGTTTTTT

size: NA
D: TRBD2
J: TRBJ2-2
V: TRBV7-3
CDR3: CASSLGTTNTGELFF
DNA: TGTGCCAGCAGCTTGGGGACTACGAACACCGGGGAGCTGTTTTTT

size: NA
D: NA
J: TRBJ1-1
V: TRBV10-3
CDR3: CAISEMGVEAFF
DNA: TGTGCCATCAGTGAGATGGGGGTTGAAGCTTTCTTT

size: NA
D: TRBD2
J: TRBJ2-3
V: TRBV7-8
CDR3: CASSLTRTSGRGDTQYF
DNA: TGTGCCAGCAGCTTAACGCGGACTAGCGGGAGGGGAGATACGCAGTATTTT

size: NA
D: NA
J: TRBJ2-5
V: TRBV28
CDR3: CASSLPGAPSGTQYF
DNA: TGTGCCAGCAGTCTCCCCGGGGCCCCGAGTGGGACCCAGTACTTC

size: NA
D: NA
J: TRBJ2-5
V: TRBV11-2
CDR3: CASSLVGIRWETQYF
DNA: TGTGCCAGCAGCTTAGTAGGGATTAGGTGGGAGACCCAGTACTTC

size: NA
D: NA
J: TRBJ1-2
V: TRBV5-6
CDR3: CASSLKSYGYTF
DNA: TGTGCCAGCAGCTTGAAGAGCTATGGCTACACCTTC

size: NA
D: NA
J: TRBJ1-4
V: TRBV6-1
CDR3: CASSDTRAEKLFF
DNA: TGTGCCAGCAGTGACACCCGAGCCGAAAAACTGTTTTTT

size: once
D: NA
J: TRBJ2-5
V: TRBV6-6
CDR3: CASSYVRETQYF
DNA: TGTGCCAGCAGTTACGTACGGGAGACCCAGTACTTC

size: NA
D: NA
J: TRBJ2-7
V: TRBV28
CDR3: CASSLGGYQTYEQYF
DNA: TGTGCCAGCAGTTTAGGCGGGTACCAAACCTACGAGCAGTACTTC

size: once
D: NA
J: TRBJ2-1
V: TRBV5-1
CDR3: CASSLVLYNEQFF
DNA: TGCGCCAGCAGCCTGGTACTTTACAATGAGCAGTTCTTC

size: NA
D: TRBD1
J: TRBJ1-2
V: TRBV28
CDR3: CAARDRAYGYTF
DNA: TGTGCCGCCCGGGACAGAGCCTATGGCTACACCTTC

size: few
D: NA
J: TRBJ1-5
V: TRBV7-2
CDR3: CASSLALGKHQPQHF
DNA: TGTGCCAGCAGCTTAGCGTTAGGGAAGCATCAGCCCCAGCATTTT

size: once
D: NA
J: TRBJ2-5
V: TRBV21-1
CDR3: CAEFGGETQYF
DNA: TGTGCCGAGTTCGGGGGTGAGACCCAGTACTTC

size: NA
D: NA
J: TRBJ2-3
V: TRBV5-1
CDR3: CASSLGLSTDTQYF
DNA: TGCGCCAGCAGCTTGGGACTTTCCACAGATACGCAGTATTTT

size: NA
D: TRBD2
J: TRBJ2-7
V: TRBV5-1
CDR3: CASSLGLAGIYEQYF
DNA: TGCGCCAGCAGCCTGGGACTAGCGGGAATCTACGAGCAGTACTTC

size: few
D: NA
J: TRBJ2-2
V: TRBV5-1
CDR3: CASSWTAKGTGELFF
DNA: TGCGCCAGCAGTTGGACAGCCAAGGGGACCGGGGAGCTGTTTTTT

size: NA
D: NA
J: TRBJ2-7
V: TRBV28
CDR3: CASSFLGAGSSYEQYF
DNA: TGTGCCAGCAGTTTTCTCGGCGCCGGGAGCTCCTACGAGCAGTACTTC

size: few
D: NA
J: TRBJ1-1
V: TRBV21-1
CDR3: CASSKEANTEAFF
DNA: TGTGCCAGCAGCAAAGAGGCGAACACTGAAGCTTTCTTT

size: NA
D: NA
J: TRBJ2-7
V: TRBV11-2
CDR3: CASSPVRGAYEQYF
DNA: TGTGCCAGCAGCCCGGTGCGGGGAGCCTACGAGCAGTACTTC

size: NA
D: NA
J: TRBJ2-3
V: TRBV9
CDR3: CASSVVSSTDTQYF
DNA: TGTGCCAGCAGCGTAGTGTCTAGCACAGATACGCAGTATTTT

size: few
D: NA
J: TRBJ1-4
V: TRBV4-1
CDR3: CASSLQGTTEKLFF
DNA: TGCGCCAGCAGCTTACAGGGAACCACTGAAAAACTGTTTTTT

size: NA
D: NA
J: TRBJ1-1
V: TRBV30
CDR3: CAWRRPPGIAFF
DNA: TGTGCCTGGAGGAGACCCCCAGGGATAGCTTTCTTT

size: NA
D: NA
J: TRBJ1-5
V: TRBV21-1
CDR3: CASSNRDTLGQPQHF
DNA: TGTGCCAGCAGCAACAGGGATACATTAGGTCAGCCCCAGCATTTT

size: NA
D: NA
J: TRBJ1-1
V: TRBV7-3
CDR3: CASSFYRDTEAFF
DNA: TGTGCCAGCAGCTTTTATCGAGACACTGAAGCTTTCTTT

size: NA
D: NA
J: TRBJ2-3
V: TRBV6-6
CDR3: CASSRDLATDTQYF
DNA: TGTGCCAGCAGCCGCGATCTAGCGACAGATACGCAGTATTTT

size: NA
D: TRBD1
J: TRBJ1-6
V: TRBV6-6
CDR3: CASKTGDNSPLHF
DNA: TGTGCCAGCAAAACAGGGGACAATTCACCCCTCCACTTT

size: NA
D: NA
J: TRBJ2-3
V: TRBV28
CDR3: CASSHGKADTQYF
DNA: TGTGCCAGCAGTCACGGTAAAGCAGATACGCAGTATTTT

size: NA
D: NA
J: TRBJ1-1
V: TRBV19
CDR3: CASSIGGAHTEAFF
DNA: TGTGCCAGTAGTATAGGAGGGGCCCACACTGAAGCTTTCTTT

size: NA
D: NA
J: TRBJ1-1
V: TRBV6-1
CDR3: CASSEGIGAFF
DNA: TGTGCCAGCAGCGAGGGTATCGGAGCTTTCTTT

size: NA
D: TRBD1
J: TRBJ1-1
V: TRBV11-3
CDR3: CASRRQGLNTEAFF
DNA: TGTGCCAGCAGACGACAGGGGTTGAACACTGAAGCTTTCTTT

size: NA
D: NA
J: TRBJ2-5
V: TRBV9
CDR3: CASRFQGRETQYF
DNA: TGTGCCAGCCGCTTCCAGGGCCGTGAGACCCAGTACTTC